This T cell receptor (beta chain) was identified in a study of identical twins. The V gene end was trimmed by 10 bases and the J gene end by 7 bases; junction bases not matched to a gene: 20. The CDR3 loop spans 16 amino acids. Using its own MiXCR run on the 5' RACE reads, TCRdb lists one record per CDR3 protein. The sample records some 1,600,000 distinct CDR3 sequences, 32% being singletons. Only a few counts were recorded for this clonotype. The chain employs TRBV12-3 or TRBV12-4 and TRBJ2-7, with 9 bases fitting TRBD1. Sequencing was done on a sample of cord blood. The TCR was taken from a newborn girl in good health. The CDR3 bases are TGTGCCACCAACCCAAGACAGGGGGTCTCCTACAATGAGCAGTACTTC. Translating gives CATNPRQGVSYNEQYF.